The clone carrying this T cell receptor beta chain was recorded once. The investigators sampled blood at baseline, at cycle 4 day 1, and at cycle 7 day 1. Generated by immunoSEQ multiplex PCR, the TCRdb table keeps only in-frame clones and is missing some. The data show some 39,000 clones, with 90% seen just once and 4.5% to 6% held by the top ten. The record originates from a study of OX40 agonist ivuxolimab in advanced cancers. Study details: An agonistic anti-OX40 (CD134) antibody, ivuxolimab, was used to treat the patients. Patients in dose escalation had liver, melanoma, kidney or head and neck cancers.

The sample here was CD4+ or CD8+ T cells sorted from blood, taken in a trial of the OX40 agonist ivuxolimab. This clonotype was sampled from an adult with an advanced solid tumor such as melanoma, head and neck, liver or kidney cancer.

This chain's CDR3 is CASSLVGSKKKNEQFF. CDR3 bases: TGTGCCAGCAGCTTAGTCGGGTCTAAAAAGAAGAATGAGCAGTTCTTC. The J gene is TRBJ2-1, the V gene TRBV7-2; unclear D gene. Looked up from germline, CDR1 is SGHTA and CDR2 is FQGNSA. Between the trimmed V and J ends, which lost 1 base and 7 bases, there was a span of 17 bases. The length of the CDR3 is 16 residues.